These 16 T cell receptor beta chains came from one sample sequenced in a study of a mutant IDH1 vaccine in newly diagnosed glioma. Noted time point: baseline, week 1 (first vaccination visit). Documented treatment: pre-vaccination baseline after standard-of-care therapy. Generated by immunoSEQ multiplex PCR, the TCRdb table keeps only in-frame clones and is missing some. The sample has over 55,000 clones, 80% to 90% seen once; the top ten hold over 4%. The sample was peripheral blood mononuclear cells (PBMCs), taken from a glioma patient treated with radiotherapy, temozolomide or both. These receptors were collected from a woman under 30 with glioma. Some clones in this sample may be carry-over from other donors' samples.

This chain links TRBV30 with TRBJ1-5; TRBD1 matches at 11 bases. J was trimmed by 6 bases and V by 3 bases; bases with no gene match: 4. Germline CDR1 and CDR2: GTSNPN and SVGIG (reference sequence). The CDR3 totals 14 residues. The CDR3 DNA reads TGTGCCTGGAGAGGACAGGGGGCGATTCAGCCCCAGCATTTT. Translating gives CAWRGQGAIQPQHF. Supplemented by reference TRBV30 and TRBJ1-5, the full variable domain reads SQTIHQWPATLVQPVGSPLSLECTVEGTSNPNLYWYRQAAGRGLQLLFYSVGIGQISSEVPQNLSASRPQDRQFILSSKKLLLSDSGFYLCAWRGQGAIQPQHFGDGTRLSIL.

The chain couples TRBV5-6 to TRBJ2-7; D is possibly TRBD1 (5 bases). Trimming left V 0 bases short and J 2 bases short, with 12 bases between. The CDR3 sequence is 15 residues long. Germline CDR1 is SGHDT and CDR2 is YYEEEE. DNA for the CDR3: TGTGCCAGCAGCTTGGTCTCGGCAGGGCCCTACGAGCAGTACTTC. Its protein product is CASSLVSAGPYEQYF.

This clone is large within its sample. CDR3 residues: CASSPEGDQPQHF. CDR3 sequence (DNA): TGCGCCAGCAGCCCCGAGGGGGATCAGCCCCAGCATTTT. V gene TRBV5-1 combines with J gene TRBJ1-5; D possibly corresponds to TRBD1 (6 bases). This CDR3 contains 13 residues. Germline CDR1 and CDR2: SGHRS and YFSETQ. Trimming took 4 bases from V and 5 from J, leaving 10 bases between them.

The CDR3 DNA reads TGTGCCAGCAGTGCAGCGAGGGCCTCTAGCTCGTCCTACGAGCAGTACTTC. Its translation: CASSAARASSSSYEQYF. This chain connects TRBV2 to TRBJ2-7, with D perhaps TRBD2 (5 bases). Per the germline V gene, CDR1 is SNHLY and CDR2 is FYNNEI. There are 17 residues in the CDR3. Trimming cost V 4 bases and J 1 base, with 20 bases left between them.

This rearrangement joins TRBV5-1 to TRBJ2-1; 8 nucleotides align to TRBD1. V was clipped by 0 bases and J by 2 bases; unmatched bases: 1. The length of the CDR3 is 15 residues. CDR1 is SGHRS, CDR2 YFSETQ, per germline. DNA for the CDR3: TGCGCCAGCAGCTTGGTGGGACAGGCCTACAATGAGCAGTTCTTC. Translation: CASSLVGQAYNEQFF. The entire variable domain, with the rest obtained from reference TRBV5-1 and TRBJ2-1, is as follows: KAGVTQTPRYLIKTRGQQVTLSCSPISGHRSVSWYQQTPGQGLQFLFEYFSETQRNKGNFPGRFSGRQFSNSRSEMNVSTLELGDSALYLCASSLVGQAYNEQFFGPGTRLTVL.

This clone was recorded a few times. The chain joins TRBV4-3 to TRBJ2-7, with a tentative D call TRBD2 (6 bases). CDR1 is LGHNA and CDR2 is YSLEER in the germline V gene. The CDR3 spans 15 residues. The V and J ends lost 1 base and 4 bases respectively, with 14 bases between them. The CDR3 reads CASSQGASEMYEQYF. Here the CDR3 DNA reads TGCGCCAGCAGCCAAGGGGCTAGCGAGATGTACGAGCAGTACTTC.

This chain uses TRBV4-3 with TRBJ1-2; D is uncertain. This CDR3 has 13 amino acids. With 0 bases removed from V and 8 bases from J, the gap between germline ends came to 10 bases. From germline, CDR1 is LGHNA and CDR2 YSLEER. The CDR3 DNA reads TGCGCCAGCAGCCAAGATATTGGAGGCGGCTACACCTTC. Its translation: CASSQDIGGGYTF.

The rearrangement uses TRBV6-5 and TRBJ2-3, with 7 bases fitting TRBD2. Germline CDR1 is MNHEY and CDR2 is SVGAGI. V trimming: 2 bases; J trimming: 3 bases; junction bases outside the gene matches: 5. This CDR3 region has 15 residues. The CDR3: CASSYPGGPTDTQYF. The CDR3 DNA follows: TGTGCCAGCAGTTACCCGGGGGGACCAACAGATACGCAGTATTTT.

The chain links TRBV6-5 to TRBJ2-7, with TRBD1 as a possible D gene (6 bases). In germline, CDR1 is MNHEY, CDR2 SVGAGI. The CDR3 is 15 amino acids. Trimming left V 6 bases short and J 7 bases short, with 22 bases between. In nucleotides, the CDR3 is TGTGCCAGCAGCGTTTTTACAGGGCCCTTTTGGGAGCAGTACTTC. It yields the protein CASSVFTGPFWEQYF.

This chain connects TRBV10-3 to TRBJ2-7; no firm D call. Germline CDR1 and CDR2: ENHRY and SYGVKD. The CDR3 covers 11 residues. V was cut by 4 bases and J by 6 bases, with 7 bases left in between. The CDR3: CAISGLGEQYF. CDR3 DNA: TGTGCCATCAGTGGCCTTGGCGAGCAGTACTTC.

The rearrangement uses TRBV10-3 and TRBJ1-1; TRBD1 aligns across 8 bases. The germline V gene has CDR1 ENHRY and CDR2 SYGVKD. V lost 0 bases, J lost 1 base, and 1 base stayed unmatched. This CDR3 region has 15 residues. The CDR3 is CAISESTGGNTEAFF. DNA for the CDR3: TGTGCCATCAGTGAGTCAACAGGGGGGAACACTGAAGCTTTCTTT.

The chain recombines TRBV10-2 with TRBJ2-2; TRBD2 might be the D (6 bases). Germline lookup yields CDR1 WSHSY and CDR2 SAAADI. There are 17 residues in the CDR3. Trimming pared 2 bases from V and 3 bases from J, leaving 16 bases between. The CDR3 nucleotides read TGCGCCAGCAGTGAGATTTCCGGGGCGGGGTACACCGGGGAGCTGTTTTTT. It is translated as CASSEISGAGYTGELFF.

J is TRBJ2-7 and V is TRBV6-5, with D perhaps TRBD2 (6 bases). V dropped 6 bases and J dropped 7 bases, with 22 bases sitting between them. CDR3 length: 15 residues. The V gene's germline CDR1 is MNHEY and CDR2 SVGAGI. The CDR3: CASSRGGTGKGEQYF. The CDR3 DNA reads as TGTGCCAGCAGCCGAGGTGGGACTGGGAAGGGGGAGCAGTACTTC.

The chain links TRBV29-1 to TRBJ2-6; no clear D gene. The CDR3 covers 13 residues. Trimming left V 4 bases short and J 0 bases short, with 4 bases between. The germline V gene encodes CDR1 SQVTM and CDR2 ANQGSEA. CDR3 protein: CSVGPSGANVLTF. The CDR3 coding sequence is TGCAGCGTTGGTCCCTCTGGGGCCAACGTCCTGACTTTC.

The chain has TRBV9 and TRBJ2-3; D remains ambiguous. Between the trimmed V and J ends, which lost 0 bases and 3 bases, there was a span of 2 bases. Germline V gene data show CDR1 as SGDLS and CDR2 as YYNGEE. The CDR3 is 12 amino acids. CDR3 sequence (DNA): TGTGCCAGCAGCGTAGATACAGATACGCAGTATTTT. Protein product: CASSVDTDTQYF. The variable domain in full, with the rest retrieved from reference TRBV9 and TRBJ2-3, is DSGVTQTPKHLITATGQRVTLRCSPRSGDLSVYWYQQSLDQGLQFLIQYYNGEERAKGNILERFSAQQFPDLHSELNLSSLELGDSALYFCASSVDTDTQYFGPGTRLTVL.

The chain recombines TRBV6-1 with TRBJ1-5, with 7 bases lining up with TRBD1. CDR1 MNHNS and CDR2 SASEGT come from the germline V gene. V shed 10 bases and J 2 bases; nucleotides not matched to a gene: 5. The CDR3 sequence is 13 residues long. The CDR3 sequence is CATQGGGNQPQHF. The CDR3 DNA is TGTGCCACCCAGGGGGGGGGCAATCAGCCCCAGCATTTT.